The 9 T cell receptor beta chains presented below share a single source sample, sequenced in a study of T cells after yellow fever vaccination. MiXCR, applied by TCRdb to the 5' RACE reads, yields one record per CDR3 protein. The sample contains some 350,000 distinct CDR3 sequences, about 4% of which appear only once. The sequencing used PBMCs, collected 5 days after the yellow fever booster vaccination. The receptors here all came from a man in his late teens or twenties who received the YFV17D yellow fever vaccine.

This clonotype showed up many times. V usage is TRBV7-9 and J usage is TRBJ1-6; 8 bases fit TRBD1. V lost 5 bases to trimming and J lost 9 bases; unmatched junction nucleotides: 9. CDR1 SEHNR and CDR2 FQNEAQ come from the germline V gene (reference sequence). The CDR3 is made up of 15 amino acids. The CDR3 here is CASSPQGERVSPLHF. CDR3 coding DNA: TGTGCCAGCAGCCCACAGGGGGAGCGGGTTTCACCCCTCCACTTT.

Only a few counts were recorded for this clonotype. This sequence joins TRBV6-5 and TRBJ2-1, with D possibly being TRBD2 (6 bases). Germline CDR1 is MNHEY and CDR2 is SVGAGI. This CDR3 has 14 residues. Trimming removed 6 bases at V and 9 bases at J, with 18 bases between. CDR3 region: CASSHGTGVGEQFF. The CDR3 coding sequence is TGTGCCAGCAGCCACGGGACTGGGGTGGGTGAGCAGTTCTTC.

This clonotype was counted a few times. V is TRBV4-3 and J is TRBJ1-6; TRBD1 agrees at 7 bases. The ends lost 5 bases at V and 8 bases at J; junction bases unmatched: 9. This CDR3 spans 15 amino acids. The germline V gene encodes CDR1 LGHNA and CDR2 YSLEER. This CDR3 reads CASSYNYRGDSPLHF. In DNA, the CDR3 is TGCGCCAGCAGCTACAATTACAGGGGCGATTCACCCCTCCACTTT.

This CDR3 is CASSLARRTDGSNQPQHF. The CDR3 DNA is TGTGCCAGCAGTTTAGCGAGAAGGACAGACGGTAGCAATCAGCCCCAGCATTTT. The chain combines TRBV12-3 or TRBV12-4 with TRBJ1-5; a weak D match, TRBD1 (6 bases). V lost 0 bases, J lost 0 bases, and 15 bases lay in between. CDR3 length: 18 residues.

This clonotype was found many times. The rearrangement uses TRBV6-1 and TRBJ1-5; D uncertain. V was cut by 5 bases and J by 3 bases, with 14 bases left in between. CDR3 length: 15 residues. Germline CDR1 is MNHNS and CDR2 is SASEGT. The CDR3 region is CASSWAGEVNQPQHF. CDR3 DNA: TGTGCCAGCAGTTGGGCCGGGGAGGTCAATCAGCCCCAGCATTTT.

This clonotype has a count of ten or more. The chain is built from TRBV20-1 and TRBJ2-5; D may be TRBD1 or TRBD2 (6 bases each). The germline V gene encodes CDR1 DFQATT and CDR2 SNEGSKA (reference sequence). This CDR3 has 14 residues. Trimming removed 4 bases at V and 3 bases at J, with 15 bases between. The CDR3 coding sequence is TGCAGTGCTACACCTACGGGGGCAAAAGAGACCCAGTACTTC. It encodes CSATPTGAKETQYF.

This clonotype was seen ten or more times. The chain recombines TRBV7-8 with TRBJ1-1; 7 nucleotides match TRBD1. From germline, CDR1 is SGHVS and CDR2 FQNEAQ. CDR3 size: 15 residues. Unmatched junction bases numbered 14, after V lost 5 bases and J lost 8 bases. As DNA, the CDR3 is TGTGCCAGCAGCCCTCCCGAGACAGGGTACCCCGAAGCTTTCTTT. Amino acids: CASSPPETGYPEAFF.

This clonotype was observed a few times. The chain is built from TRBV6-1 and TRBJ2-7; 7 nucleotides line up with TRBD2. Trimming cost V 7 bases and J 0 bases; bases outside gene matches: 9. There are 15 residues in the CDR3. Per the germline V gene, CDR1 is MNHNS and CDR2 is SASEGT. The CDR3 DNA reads TGTGCCAGCACCGAATATTGGGGGGGCTCCTACGAGCAGTACGTC. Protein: CASTEYWGGSYEQYV.

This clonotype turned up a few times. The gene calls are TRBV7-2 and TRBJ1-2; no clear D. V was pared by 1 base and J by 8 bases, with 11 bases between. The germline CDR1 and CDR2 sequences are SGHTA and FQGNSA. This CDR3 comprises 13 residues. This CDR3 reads CASSLGLTGGYTF. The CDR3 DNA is TGTGCCAGCAGCTTAGGGCTGACTGGCGGCTACACCTTC. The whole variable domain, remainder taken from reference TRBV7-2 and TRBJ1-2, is GAGVSQSPSNKVTEKGKDVELRCDPISGHTALYWYRQSLGQGLEFLIYFQGNSAPDKSGLPSDRFSAERTGGSVSTLTIQRTQQEDSAVYLCASSLGLTGGYTFGSGTRLTVV.